Listed below are T cell receptor beta chains from one sample, sequenced in a study of cytomegalovirus exposure and HLA in healthy donors. Clones were read by immunoSEQ multiplex PCR, and TCRdb kept only the in-frame ones, dropping some. The repertoire has approximately 120,000 clones, around 73% of them found once; the top ten carry approximately 4.3%. Input material: PBMCs. The receptors here all came from a man aged 55 to 70 in good health and CMV-seropositive. Each CDR3 is given with its conserved first and last residue. D genes are given only for firm matches. Rows give clone size only sometimes, using once, few, many, or a class for an expanded clone.

cdr3_nt cdr3_aa j_call v_call clone_size d_call
TGTGCCAGCAGTCCACCACCGGGACTCCGGGAGCAGTACTTC CASSPPPGLREQYF TRBJ2-7 TRBV28 . .
TGTGCCAGCAGCCAAGATAGGCTCGTAGCGGGGGGGACAGATACGCAGTATTTT CASSQDRLVAGGTDTQYF TRBJ2-3 TRBV4-2 once TRBD2
TGTGCCAGCAGCCTCCGCCCAGCAACTAATGAAAAACTGTTTTTT CASSLRPATNEKLFF TRBJ1-4 TRBV4-2 . .
TGTGCCAGCAGACCCGGGACAGGGGTCCCAGATACGCAGTATTTT CASRPGTGVPDTQYF TRBJ2-3 TRBV27 few TRBD1
TGCGCCAGCAGCTTGGCCAGTCAGAATTTGTACGAGCAGTACTTC CASSLASQNLYEQYF TRBJ2-7 TRBV5-1 . .
TGTGCCAGCAGCCAGGGACTAGCGGGGGGGCAAGAGACCCAGTACTTC CASSQGLAGGQETQYF TRBJ2-5 TRBV7-3 . TRBD2
TGTGCCAGCAGAGACAGGGTACAGACTAATCAGCCCCAGCATTTT CASRDRVQTNQPQHF TRBJ1-5 TRBV2 . TRBD1
TGTGCCAGCAACACTAACGGGGAAGCCAACGTCCTGACTTTC CASNTNGEANVLTF TRBJ2-6 TRBV28 . .
TGCGCCAGCAGTCCCCAACAGGGGGCGAGGGAGCAGTACTTC CASSPQQGAREQYF TRBJ2-7 TRBV23-1 few TRBD1
TGTGCTGTACGGGAAAACACTGAAGCTTTCTTT CAVRENTEAFF TRBJ1-1 TRBV30 . .
TGTGCCAGCAGCCGCGCGGGGGGAGGCAAAGAGACCCAGTACTTC CASSRAGGGKETQYF TRBJ2-5 TRBV6-5 few TRBD2
TGTGCCAGTAGTGGCGGGGGGACAGGGGGTTTTCAGCCCCAGCATTTT CASSGGGTGGFQPQHF TRBJ1-5 TRBV19 . TRBD1
TGTGCCAGCAGCTATGCGGTGCTACATGGCTACACCTTC CASSYAVLHGYTF TRBJ1-2 TRBV28 few .
TGCAGCGTTGAGGGGGCGTTGGGCACAGATACGCAGTATTTT CSVEGALGTDTQYF TRBJ2-3 TRBV29-1 . .
TGTGCCAGTAGTAGGGACAGCCAAGCCTACGAGCAGTACTTC CASSRDSQAYEQYF TRBJ2-7 TRBV19 . TRBD1
TGTGCCAGCAGCAAAGACAGGGGGCGCGGGCGGCATGGCTACACCTTC CASSKDRGRGRHGYTF TRBJ1-2 TRBV21-1 . .
TGCGCCAGCAGCCAAGCGGAGGCCCAGCCCCAGCATTTT CASSQAEAQPQHF TRBJ1-5 TRBV4-1 once .
TGTGCCAGCAGTTTTGCGGGACCCGCCTACGAGCAGTACTTC CASSFAGPAYEQYF TRBJ2-7 TRBV28 . .
TGTGCCAGCAGCTTAGGTGGGGCAGACTCCTACGAGCAGTACTTC CASSLGGADSYEQYF TRBJ2-7 TRBV7-8 . .
TGTGCCAGTAGTATCGGGCAGGGCATAGCCGGGGAGCTGTTTTTT CASSIGQGIAGELFF TRBJ2-2 TRBV19 . .
TGCGCCAGCAGTGGGAGCCGAGCGAACACCGGGGAGCTGTTTTTT CASSGSRANTGELFF TRBJ2-2 TRBV5-1 few .